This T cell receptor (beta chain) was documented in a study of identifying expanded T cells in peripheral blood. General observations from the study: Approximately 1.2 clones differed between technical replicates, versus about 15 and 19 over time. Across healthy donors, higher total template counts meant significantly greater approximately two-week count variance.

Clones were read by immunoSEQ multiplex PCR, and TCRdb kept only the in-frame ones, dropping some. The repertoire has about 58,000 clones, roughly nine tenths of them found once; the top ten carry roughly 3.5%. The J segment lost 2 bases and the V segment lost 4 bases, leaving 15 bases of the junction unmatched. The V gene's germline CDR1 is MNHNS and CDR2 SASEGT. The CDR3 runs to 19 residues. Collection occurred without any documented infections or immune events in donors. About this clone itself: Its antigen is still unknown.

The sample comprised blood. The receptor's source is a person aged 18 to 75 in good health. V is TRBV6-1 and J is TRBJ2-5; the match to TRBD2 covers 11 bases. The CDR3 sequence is CASSAKFPGLAVIQETQYF. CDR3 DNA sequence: TGTGCCAGCAGTGCAAAGTTTCCGGGACTAGCGGTAATTCAAGAGACCCAGTACTTC.